Listed here are 6 T cell receptor beta chains from one sample, sequenced in a study of CD8 T cells in Susac syndrome. After extraction with the RNeasy kit, about 0.5 to 1 ug of the RNA was reverse transcribed using random hexamers. Each CDR3 protein is one row after TCRdb ran MiXCR on the immunoSEQ multiplex PCR reads. Counted here are 240,000 or so distinct CDR3 sequences, less than 96% occurring once; the ten biggest clones make up approximately 0.1%. Sequencing was performed on CD4+ T cells from PBMCs. All receptors come from a human donor with Susac syndrome.

This chain links TRBV9 with TRBJ2-3; the match to TRBD2 covers 13 bases. Germline V gives CDR1 SGDLS, CDR2 YYNGEE. The CDR3 has 16 amino acids. The V and J ends lost 5 bases and 2 bases, in that order; junction bases with no gene match: 5. The CDR3 nucleotides read TGTGCCAGCAGTGGGACTAGCGGGGTCCTCACAGATACGCAGTATTTT. This gives the protein CASSGTSGVLTDTQYF.

V and J are TRBV6-1 and TRBJ1-5, with a tentative D call TRBD1 (6 bases). V was cut by 5 bases and J by 4 bases, with 12 bases left in between. This CDR3 has 14 amino acids. Germline values: CDR1 MNHNS, CDR2 SASEGT. CDR3 sequence: CASSFSGANQPQHF. CDR3 DNA sequence: TGTGCCAGCAGTTTTTCGGGGGCGAATCAGCCCCAGCATTTT.

The V call is TRBV20-1, the J call TRBJ2-4; D gene uncertain. V was pared by 1 base and J by 0 bases, with 7 bases between. CDR1 and CDR2 from the germline V gene are DFQATT and SNEGSKA (reference sequence). This CDR3 region has 14 residues. DNA for the CDR3: TGCAGTGCTAGAGTTGCACCAGCCAAAAACATTCAGTACTTC. Amino acid sequence: CSARVAPAKNIQYF.

The DNA for the CDR3 is TGTGCCAGCAGCGCCAGTTGGACCTACGAGCAGTACTTC. It specifies CASSASWTYEQYF. The chain recombines TRBV11-2 with TRBJ2-7; D gene unclear. This CDR3 contains 13 residues. Germline CDR1 is SGHAT and CDR2 is FQNNGV. Trimming took off 5 bases at V and 2 bases at J, with 10 bases between the two ends.

The chain uses TRBV30 and TRBJ1-2; 7 nucleotides align to TRBD1. Germline assignment: CDR1 GTSNPN and CDR2 SVGIG (reference sequence). Trimming removed 3 bases from V and 8 bases from J; junction bases left unmatched: 3. This CDR3 region has 11 residues. CDR3 in amino acids: CAWSRGKGYTF. The CDR3 DNA follows: TGTGCCTGGAGCAGGGGGAAGGGCTACACCTTC.

The chain recombines TRBV6-5 with TRBJ2-6; 9 bases line up with TRBD1. The CDR3 consists of 19 residues. Unmatched junction bases numbered 11, after V lost 5 bases and J lost 0 bases. CDR1 and CDR2 (germline): MNHEY, SVGAGI. CDR3 in DNA: TGTGCCAGCAGTACCCGACAGGGGGTCATCCTCTCTGGGGCCAACGTCCTGACTTTC. Encoded protein: CASSTRQGVILSGANVLTF.